The next 20 T cell receptor beta chains were all read from a single sample in a study of cytomegalovirus exposure and HLA in healthy donors. The PCR made use of 60 Vbeta and 13 Jbeta primers. Method: immunoSEQ multiplex PCR; TCRdb's copy keeps in-frame clones and lacks some. The sample carries 150,000 to 200,000 clones, around two thirds recorded once. The sequenced material came from PBMCs. These receptor sequences come from a man aged 25-40 years in good health and CMV-seropositive.

Only one count was recorded for this clone. The chain links TRBV18 to TRBJ1-2; no definite D call. The V end was cut by 1 base, the J end by 2 bases, with 8 bases between. The CDR3 totals 14 residues. Looked up from germline, CDR1 is KGHSH and CDR2 is LQKENI. CDR3 DNA: TGTGCCAGCTCACCACTTGAGCGAAACTATGGCTACACCTTC. Protein sequence: CASSPLERNYGYTF.

V usage is TRBV5-1 and J usage is TRBJ2-1, with D possibly TRBD2 on 6 matching bases. Per germline, CDR1 SGHRS and CDR2 YFSETQ. The CDR3 consists of 14 residues. V lost 4 bases to trimming and J lost 2 bases, with 10 bases between them. This chain's CDR3 is CASSPGGTYNEQFF. The DNA for the CDR3 is TGCGCCAGCAGCCCCGGCGGGACCTACAATGAGCAGTTCTTC.

The chain couples TRBV19 to TRBJ1-4; 8 bases map to TRBD1. V dropped 9 bases and J dropped 6; count of bases not matched to a gene: 6. This CDR3 is 13 amino acids long. CDR1 LNHDA and CDR2 SQIVND come from the germline V gene (reference sequence). CDR3 amino acids: CASQTDRDEKLFF. The CDR3 DNA follows: TGTGCCAGCCAAACGGACAGGGATGAAAAACTGTTTTTT.

In its sample, this clone was seen a few times. The CDR3 here is CASSAQGSADTQYF. The CDR3 nucleotides are TGCGCCAGCAGTGCACAGGGGAGCGCAGATACGCAGTATTTT. The rearrangement joins TRBV10-2 to TRBJ2-3, with 7 nucleotides matching TRBD1. The V and J ends lost 4 bases and 4 bases, in that order; junction bases with no gene match: 5. This CDR3 has 14 amino acids. CDR1 and CDR2 (germline): WSHSY, SAAADI.

The chain employs TRBV27 and TRBJ2-1, with TRBD2 matching 7 bases. V gave up 5 bases and J gave up 5 bases; unmatched junction bases: 12. Germline assignment: CDR1 MNHEY and CDR2 SMNVEV (reference sequence). The CDR3 sequence is 16 residues long. In DNA form, the CDR3 reads TGTGCCAGCAGTCCCCGTGGTTTGCGGGAGCACAATGAGCAGTTCTTC. Protein product: CASSPRGLREHNEQFF.

The chain is built from TRBV5-4 and TRBJ2-2; 12 bases are shared with TRBD2. Germline V CDR1 and CDR2: SGHNT, YYREEE (reference sequence). The J segment lost 0 bases and the V segment lost 4 bases, leaving 1 base of the junction unmatched. The CDR3 loop spans 16 amino acids. As DNA, the CDR3 is TGTGCCAGCAGCCGGACTAGCGGGGCGAACACCGGGGAGCTGTTTTTT. This translates into CASSRTSGANTGELFF.

This clone was counted a few times. V gene TRBV2 combines with J gene TRBJ2-2; 11 positions agree with TRBD2. Unmatched junction bases numbered 5, after V lost 4 bases and J lost 4 bases. The V gene's germline CDR1 is SNHLY and CDR2 FYNNEI. The CDR3 runs 16 residues. The CDR3 reads CASSVHSGRVTGELFF. The CDR3 nucleotides read TGTGCCAGCAGTGTTCATAGCGGGAGGGTCACCGGGGAGCTGTTTTTT.

This chain connects TRBV7-2 to TRBJ2-7; 7 positions agree with TRBD2. Germline V gives CDR1 SGHTA, CDR2 FQGNSA. With V trimmed by 2 bases and J by 2 bases, 6 bases remained unmatched. The CDR3 covers 15 residues. The CDR3 DNA reads as TGTGCCAGCAGCTTAATTGTTGGGACTACCTACGAGCAGTACTTC. It codes for CASSLIVGTTYEQYF.

This sequence joins TRBV28 and TRBJ1-5; the D gene is possibly TRBD1 (6 bases). Germline V gene data show CDR1 as MDHEN and CDR2 as SYDVKM. V was trimmed by 2 bases and J by 4 bases, leaving 12 bases between them. The CDR3 loop spans 15 amino acids. The CDR3 loop is CASSLRTAYNQPQHF. The DNA of the CDR3 is TGTGCCAGCAGTTTAAGGACAGCCTATAATCAGCCCCAGCATTTT.

The chain links TRBV18 to TRBJ2-2; D remains unclear. In germline, CDR1 is KGHSH, CDR2 LQKENI. The CDR3 covers 14 residues. The V and J ends lost 3 bases and 4 bases respectively, with 9 bases between them. CDR3 amino acids: CASSPEESTGELFF. The CDR3 DNA follows: TGTGCCAGCTCACCTGAGGAGTCCACCGGGGAGCTGTTTTTT.

V and J are TRBV6-5 and TRBJ1-1, with D maybe TRBD1 (5 bases). CDR3 size: 12 residues. Per germline, CDR1 MNHEY and CDR2 SVGAGI. V lost 6 bases to trimming and J lost 5 bases, with 10 bases between them. The CDR3: CASRRQTTEAFF. The CDR3 coding sequence is TGTGCCAGCAGGAGACAGACTACTGAAGCTTTCTTT.

The chain employs TRBV11-1 and TRBJ1-1; no clear D gene. CDR3 length equals 16 residues. Per the germline V gene, CDR1 is SGHAT and CDR2 is FQDESV (reference sequence). V dropped 1 base and J dropped 3 bases, with 15 bases sitting between them. The CDR3 bases are TGTGCCAGCAGCTTAGACGCGGGGAACCGGTACACTGAAGCTTTCTTT. Amino acids: CASSLDAGNRYTEAFF.

V and J are TRBV25-1 and TRBJ2-1; tentative D call: TRBD1 (6 bases). The V end lost 4 bases, the J end lost 3 bases, and 7 bases lay between the germline ends. Germline CDR1 is MGHDK and CDR2 is SYGVNS. This CDR3 has 13 residues. The CDR3: CASSGQVYNEQFF. Written as DNA, the CDR3 is TGTGCCAGCAGTGGACAGGTCTACAATGAGCAGTTCTTC.

This clone has just a few counts. This sequence joins TRBV7-3 and TRBJ2-2, with a tentative D call TRBD1 (5 bases). The CDR3 is made up of 14 amino acids. Per the germline V gene, CDR1 is SGHTA and CDR2 is FQGTGA. Trimming left V 2 bases short and J 2 bases short, with 6 bases between. CDR3: CASSLQGNTGELFF. DNA of the CDR3: TGTGCCAGCAGCTTACAGGGTAACACCGGGGAGCTGTTTTTT.

The gene calls are TRBV29-1 and TRBJ2-1; 8 bases are shared with TRBD2. The CDR3 has 14 residues. Germline V gene data show CDR1 as SQVTM and CDR2 as ANQGSEA. The junction had 12 bases not matched to a gene; V was cut back by 8 bases and J by 6 bases. The CDR3 bases are TGCAGCTCACGTCGGGGGGGGAGTGGCAATGAGCAGTTCTTC. Translating it yields CSSRRGGSGNEQFF.

This chain uses TRBV9 with TRBJ2-2; D not certain. V lost 1 base to trimming and J lost 2 bases, with 6 bases between them. This CDR3 is built from 14 residues. Germline V CDR1 and CDR2: SGDLS, YYNGEE. The CDR3 region is CASSVLGNTGELFF. In DNA form, the CDR3 reads TGTGCCAGCAGCGTACTGGGCAACACCGGGGAGCTGTTTTTT.

This sequence joins TRBV6-5 and TRBJ1-5, with 8 bases lining up with TRBD1. CDR1 MNHEY and CDR2 SVGAGI come from the germline V gene. With 1 base clipped from V and 5 bases from J, the junction kept 1 base outside the gene matches. The CDR3 loop spans 14 amino acids. The CDR3 DNA sequence: TGTGCCAGCAGTTACTTCAGGGGGCATCAGCCCCAGCATTTT. Translated, it gives CASSYFRGHQPQHF.

The chain employs TRBV30 and TRBJ2-1; 10 bases match TRBD2. The germline gives CDR1 GTSNPN, CDR2 SVGIG (reference sequence). The CDR3 is 16 amino acids. V lost 2 bases and J lost 4; bases outside the gene matches: 8. The CDR3: CAWSLLGLAEYNEQFF. For the CDR3, the DNA is TGTGCCTGGAGTTTATTAGGACTAGCGGAATACAATGAGCAGTTCTTC.

The rearrangement joins TRBV27 to TRBJ1-2, with a possible D match to TRBD1 (5 bases). The V gene lost 6 bases and the J gene lost 2 bases, with 10 bases spanning the gap. Germline V gives CDR1 MNHEY, CDR2 SMNVEV (reference sequence). The CDR3 length is 13 residues. CDR3 sequence: CASSPDKNYGYTF. CDR3 nucleotide sequence: TGTGCCAGCAGCCCGGACAAAAACTATGGCTACACCTTC.

The chain is built from TRBV11-2 and TRBJ2-1; D not resolved. The CDR3 sequence is 12 residues long. V dropped 3 bases and J dropped 4 bases, with 4 bases sitting between them. Germline loops: CDR1 SGHAT, CDR2 FQNNGV. CDR3 loop: CASSFLYNEQFF. DNA of the CDR3: TGTGCCAGCAGCTTCCTTTACAATGAGCAGTTCTTC. Drawing the rest from reference TRBV11-2 and TRBJ2-1, the complete variable domain is EAGVAQSPRYKIIEKRQSVAFWCNPISGHATLYWYQQILGQGPKLLIQFQNNGVVDDSQLPKDRFSAERLKGVDSTLKIQPAKLEDSAVYLCASSFLYNEQFFGPGTRLTVL.